Each of the 27 T cell receptor beta chains below was sequenced from the same sample in a study of control samples from healthy donors and cancer patients. Libraries were prepared by immunoSEQ multiplex PCR; TCRdb keeps only in-frame clonotypes and omits some of them. Among just over 80,000 clones listed, about 93% were seen once. Specimen: blood. The receptors stem from a young woman in good health.

In DNA form, the CDR3 reads TGTGCCAGCAGTTTACTAGGACAGCAAGAGACCCAGTACTTC. Translated: CASSLLGQQETQYF. V is TRBV28 and J is TRBJ2-5; D is possibly TRBD1 (6 bases). In germline, CDR1 is MDHEN, CDR2 SYDVKM. This CDR3 contains 14 residues. V dropped 2 bases and J dropped 2 bases, with 9 bases sitting between them.

This chain connects TRBV10-3 to TRBJ1-5; D is undetermined. Trimming took 6 bases from V and 0 from J, leaving 6 bases between them. Germline assignment: CDR1 ENHRY and CDR2 SYGVKD. This CDR3 has 13 amino acids. The CDR3 DNA sequence: TGTGCCATCAGGGCAGATAGCAATCAGCCCCAGCATTTT. Translating it yields CAIRADSNQPQHF.

The chain recombines TRBV7-9 with TRBJ1-1; D unresolved. Trimming took off 5 bases at V and 1 base at J, with 11 bases between the two ends. The V gene's germline CDR1 is SEHNR and CDR2 FQNEAQ (reference sequence). This CDR3 has 14 residues. The DNA of the CDR3 is TGTGCCAGCAGCCCGACGGGTCCGAACACTGAAGCTTTCTTT. Translation gives CASSPTGPNTEAFF.

A single count supports this clone. The chain couples TRBV7-9 to TRBJ1-6, with D possibly matching TRBD1 (6 bases). Germline V CDR1 and CDR2: SEHNR, FQNEAQ (reference sequence). V was cut by 5 bases and J by 8 bases, with 19 bases left in between. The CDR3 consists of 16 residues. CDR3 protein: CASSTPGGGQDSPLHF. CDR3 nucleotide sequence: TGTGCCAGCAGCACCCCCGGCGGGGGGCAGGATTCACCCCTCCACTTT.

V and J are TRBV5-8 and TRBJ2-5, with D unclear. V gave up 2 bases and J gave up 2 bases, with 1 base separating them. The V gene's germline CDR1 is SGHTS and CDR2 YDEGEE. The CDR3 sequence is 11 residues long. CDR3 residues: CASSLQETQYF. As DNA, the CDR3 is TGTGCCAGCAGCTTACAAGAGACCCAGTACTTC.

The CDR3 DNA sequence: TGTGCCACCAGTGACACAGGGGGCTCGGCTGAAGCTTTCTTT. It is translated as CATSDTGGSAEAFF. The chain employs TRBV24-1 and TRBJ1-1; TRBD1 aligns across 9 bases. The germline gives CDR1 KGHDR, CDR2 SFDVKD. There are 14 residues in the CDR3. V shed 4 bases, J shed 6 bases, and the junction held 5 bases outside the gene matches.

The J gene is TRBJ2-1, the V gene TRBV5-4; D gene uncertain. CDR3 size: 15 residues. Per the germline V gene, CDR1 is SGHNT and CDR2 is YYREEE (reference sequence). With 4 bases removed from V and 0 bases from J, the gap between germline ends came to 11 bases. Here the CDR3 DNA reads TGTGCCAGCAGCCTTGCGGATCTCTCCTACAATGAGCAGTTCTTC. Protein: CASSLADLSYNEQFF.

The CDR3 reads CASSLAGGVYGYTF. For the CDR3, the DNA is TGTGCCAGCAGCCTAGCAGGGGGCGTCTATGGCTACACCTTC. The V gene is TRBV11-2, the J gene TRBJ1-2; 8 bases agree with TRBD1. Looked up from germline, CDR1 is SGHAT and CDR2 is FQNNGV. The CDR3 length is 14 residues. The V and J ends lost 5 bases and 4 bases, in that order; junction bases with no gene match: 6.

Worth noting for this clone: One end of the junction varies from germline; a read error may be responsible. The chain joins TRBV7-7 to TRBJ2-5; a possible D gene is TRBD1 (6 bases). Germline lookup yields CDR1 SSHAT and CDR2 FNYEAQ (reference sequence). The CDR3 consists of 13 residues. The CDR3 here is CASSTGQMETQYF. CDR3 bases: TGTGCTAGCAGCACCGGACAGATGGAGACCCAGTACTTC.

The chain combines TRBV27 with TRBJ2-2; 10 bases align to TRBD2. V shed 2 bases, J shed 4 bases, and the junction held 1 base outside the gene matches. The CDR3 contains 15 residues. The germline gives CDR1 MNHEY, CDR2 SMNVEV (reference sequence). The CDR3 protein is CASSLLAGVTGELFF. Here the CDR3 DNA reads TGTGCCAGCAGTTTACTAGCGGGAGTCACCGGGGAGCTGTTTTTT.

V and J are TRBV11-3 and TRBJ2-2, with D perhaps being TRBD1 or TRBD2 (6 bases each). Germline V gene lookup returns CDR1 SGHNT and CDR2 YENEEA. CDR3 length: 13 amino acids. V was clipped by 3 bases and J by 7 bases, with 9 bases between them. This chain's CDR3 is CASSFEGGGELFF. CDR3 bases: TGTGCCAGCAGCTTCGAGGGGGGCGGGGAGCTGTTTTTT.

In this sample, this clone turned up a few times. The chain has TRBV6-4 and TRBJ1-1; D gene ambiguous. This CDR3 has 14 residues. V was shortened by 6 bases and J by 2 bases, with 13 bases between the two germline ends. From germline, CDR1 is MRHNA and CDR2 SNTAGT. CDR3 sequence: CASSAVADNTEAFF. Here the CDR3 DNA reads TGTGCCAGCAGCGCCGTGGCAGATAACACTGAAGCTTTCTTT.

The chain employs TRBV9 and TRBJ2-5, with 7 bases aligning to TRBD1. V shed 4 bases, J shed 3 bases, and the junction held 6 bases outside the gene matches. Germline-derived CDR1 and CDR2 are SGDLS and YYNGEE. This CDR3 is built from 14 residues. The CDR3 nucleotides are TGTGCCAGCAGCCCACAGACAGGGAAAGAGACCCAGTACTTC. Its protein is CASSPQTGKETQYF.

The J gene is TRBJ2-1, the V gene TRBV20-1; D remains unclear. Germline lookup yields CDR1 DFQATT and CDR2 SNEGSKA (reference sequence). This CDR3 has 10 residues. Trimming left V 3 bases short and J 8 bases short, with 5 bases between. The CDR3 here is CSASIDEQFF. Here the CDR3 DNA reads TGCAGTGCTAGCATCGATGAGCAGTTCTTC.

The V and J genes are TRBV6-5 and TRBJ2-1; maybe TRBD1 (7 bases). The V and J ends lost 2 bases and 3 bases respectively, with 11 bases between them. The CDR3 is 15 residues long. The germline V gene has CDR1 MNHEY and CDR2 SVGAGI. In nucleotides, the CDR3 is TGTGCCAGCAGTTACCCCAGGGGGGACTACAATGAGCAGTTCTTC. Its protein product is CASSYPRGDYNEQFF.

This clone was picked up one time. This chain connects TRBV5-1 to TRBJ1-2; 8 positions match TRBD1. The junction had 7 bases not matched to a gene; V was cut back by 2 bases and J by 7 bases. CDR1 and CDR2 from the germline V gene are SGHRS and YFSETQ. This CDR3 comprises 14 residues. As DNA, the CDR3 is TGCGCCAGCAGCTTAGGGCAGGGGGCGCGTGGCTACACCTTC. Protein product: CASSLGQGARGYTF.

The chain carries TRBV6-5 and TRBJ1-1; D unclear. Trimming shortened V by 5 bases and J by 5 bases, and 12 bases separated the two germline ends. Germline-derived CDR1 and CDR2 are MNHEY and SVGAGI. The CDR3 loop spans 13 amino acids. In nucleotides, the CDR3 is TGTGCCAGCAGTCCATTCGGTTCGACTGAAGCTTTCTTT. Protein: CASSPFGSTEAFF.

This clone has more than one count but fewer than ten. The J gene is TRBJ1-5, the V gene TRBV7-8, with D unclear. Trimming took 5 bases from V and 6 from J, leaving 14 bases between them. CDR3 length: 14 residues. From germline, CDR1 is SGHVS and CDR2 FQNEAQ. CDR3 amino acids: CASSVPGGVQPQHF. The CDR3 nucleotides are TGTGCCAGCAGCGTACCTGGCGGGGTTCAGCCCCAGCATTTT.

Of note for this clone: A read error may account for a junction end that differs from germline. This sequence joins TRBV18 and TRBJ1-5; D not resolved. The CDR3 sequence is 15 residues long. Germline V CDR1 and CDR2: KGHSH, LQKENI. The CDR3 DNA is TGTGTCAGCTCACCTAGAGACGGGAACAATCAGCCCCAGCATTTT. It encodes CVSSPRDGNNQPQHF. The variable domain in full, with the rest retrieved from reference TRBV18 and TRBJ1-5, is NAGVMQNPRHLVRRRGQEARLRCSPMKGHSHVYWYRQLPEEGLKFMVYLQKENIIDESGMPKERFSAEFPKEGPSILRIQQVVRGDSAAYFCVSSPRDGNNQPQHFGDGTRLSIL.

J is TRBJ1-2 and V is TRBV23-1; D unresolved. TRBV23-1 is sorted into the ORF group, with uncertain function. Trimming took off 5 bases at V and 4 bases at J, with 17 bases between the two ends. The length of the CDR3 is 15 residues. The CDR3 DNA sequence: TGCGCCAGCAGTAGGGAGAGGGAGTCGGGCTATGGCTACACCTTC. Protein: CASSRERESGYGYTF.

CDR3 nucleotide sequence: TGCAGTGCCAGTCGGAGGACAGGGAAGGTTCAGAGCTCCTACGAGCAGTACTTC. It codes for CSASRRTGKVQSSYEQYF. This rearrangement joins TRBV20-1 to TRBJ2-7; 8 bases are a match to TRBD1. Germline-derived CDR1 and CDR2 are DFQATT and SNEGSKA (reference sequence). The ends lost 6 bases at V and 0 bases at J; junction bases unmatched: 19. The CDR3 has 18 amino acids.

V and J are TRBV9 and TRBJ2-5; 8 nucleotides line up with TRBD1. Germline V lookup: CDR1 SGDLS, CDR2 YYNGEE. CDR3 length equals 19 residues. The trim removed 1 base at V and 2 bases at J, leaving 16 bases unmatched. The CDR3: CASSVRGDIQGGRQETQYF. DNA of the CDR3: TGTGCCAGCAGCGTAAGGGGCGATATACAGGGGGGCCGACAAGAGACCCAGTACTTC.

This clone was found once. V usage is TRBV3-1 (or the pseudogene TRBV3-2) and J usage is TRBJ2-7, with 13 bases fitting TRBD2. This CDR3 region has 15 residues. Germline CDR1 and CDR2: LGHDT and YNNKEL (reference sequence). V shed 1 base, J shed 6 bases, and the junction held 3 bases outside the gene matches. In nucleotides, the CDR3 is TGTGCCAGCAGCCAAGTACGACTAGCGGGGGGCGAGCAGTACTTC. Translated: CASSQVRLAGGEQYF.

As DNA, the CDR3 is TGTGCCAGCAGTTTCCCTCCGGCGTACGAGCAGTACTTC. Encoded protein: CASSFPPAYEQYF. This chain links TRBV12-3 or TRBV12-4 with TRBJ2-7; D remains unclear. This CDR3 has 13 amino acids. The V end lost 3 bases, the J end lost 4 bases, and 10 bases lay between the germline ends.

This chain uses TRBV5-1 with TRBJ2-5; D unclear. The CDR3 is 13 residues long. From germline, CDR1 is SGHRS and CDR2 YFSETQ. V lost 5 bases and J lost 4, with 12 bases in between. CDR3 in DNA: TGCGCCAGCAGAGTTCCTGCCCGAGAGACCCAGTACTTC. Translation: CASRVPARETQYF. Full variable domain (outside the CDR3, taken from reference TRBV5-1 and TRBJ2-5): KAGVTQTPRYLIKTRGQQVTLSCSPISGHRSVSWYQQTPGQGLQFLFEYFSETQRNKGNFPGRFSGRQFSNSRSEMNVSTLELGDSALYLCASRVPARETQYFGPGTRLLVL.

This chain links TRBV19 with TRBJ2-2; D may be TRBD1 or TRBD2 (5 bases each). This CDR3 has 12 amino acids. Between the trimmed V and J ends, which lost 6 bases and 10 bases, there was a span of 12 bases. The V gene's germline CDR1 is LNHDA and CDR2 SQIVND (reference sequence). DNA of the CDR3: TGTGCCAGTAGCCCCGGGGCAGAGGAGCTGTTTTTT. It yields the protein CASSPGAEELFF.

The rearrangement links TRBV7-9 to TRBJ1-6; maybe TRBD1 (5 bases). Trimming took off 5 bases at V and 9 bases at J, with 29 bases between the two ends. Per germline, CDR1 SEHNR and CDR2 FQNEAQ (reference sequence). The CDR3 length is 19 residues. CDR3 bases: TGTGCCAGCAGCCCAGCCAAGCCACTCAGGATGGGGGGTCCTTCACCCCTCCACTTT. Translated: CASSPAKPLRMGGPSPLHF.